The 10 T cell receptor beta chains below were found in one sample sequenced in a study of T cells in Graves' hyperthyroidism and ophthalmopathy. RNA transcripts were the template for amplifying TCR beta CDR3 regions. The TCR CDR3 was amplified in a first-round RT-PCR using the HTBI primer set. TCRdb re-called the multiplex PCR reads with MiXCR, one entry per CDR3 protein. Among approximately 700,000 distinct CDR3 sequences listed, roughly 15% were seen once. Sequences were obtained from blood. Receptors originate from a man between 18 and 29 years old with Graves' hyperthyroidism.

V gene TRBV3-1 combines with J gene TRBJ2-7; D possibly uses TRBD1 or TRBD2 (5 bases each). V shed 5 bases and J shed 4 bases, with 21 bases lying between them. Germline V lookup: CDR1 LGHDT, CDR2 YNNKEL (reference sequence). The CDR3 runs 16 residues. CDR3 DNA: TGTGCCAGCAGCGTCAAAAGAGGATCGGGACCGTACGAGCAGTACTTC. Amino acids: CASSVKRGSGPYEQYF.

This clonotype has a count of ten or more. The J gene is TRBJ2-5, the V gene TRBV20-1; D may be TRBD2 (6 bases). The V and J ends lost 3 bases and 9 bases respectively, with 20 bases between them. CDR3 length: 14 residues. Germline loops: CDR1 DFQATT, CDR2 SNEGSKA (reference sequence). CDR3 sequence (DNA): TGCAGTGCTAGCTGGCGGGGACCCGTCGGGGCCCAGTACTTC. This gives the protein CSASWRGPVGAQYF.

This clonotype was seen a handful of times. CDR3 residues: CASSDVTGEQFF. CDR3 DNA sequence: TGTGCCAGCAGTGATGTCACGGGCGAGCAGTTCTTC. This chain links TRBV2 with TRBJ2-1, with unresolved D. CDR1 SNHLY and CDR2 FYNNEI come from the germline V gene. The CDR3 extends over 12 amino acids. V shed 3 bases and J shed 10 bases, with 10 bases lying between them.

This chain connects TRBV24-1 to TRBJ2-1; TRBD2 matches at 10 bases. The J segment lost 7 bases and the V segment lost 7 bases, leaving 15 bases of the junction unmatched. Germline V lookup: CDR1 KGHDR, CDR2 SFDVKD. The CDR3 is 17 amino acids. CDR3 in amino acids: CATSSPPLAGEGNEQFF. The CDR3 nucleotides are TGTGCCACCAGCAGTCCACCCCTAGCGGGAGAGGGGAATGAGCAGTTCTTC.

Ten or more counts support this clonotype. The chain employs TRBV27 and TRBJ2-1, with 8 bases identical to TRBD2. V was clipped by 5 bases and J by 3 bases; unmatched bases: 12. The CDR3 spans 17 residues. The germline gives CDR1 MNHEY, CDR2 SMNVEV (reference sequence). The CDR3 sequence is CASSVQTGTRGYNEQFF. Written as DNA, the CDR3 is TGTGCCAGCAGTGTCCAAACCGGGACTAGGGGCTACAATGAGCAGTTCTTC.

The chain uses TRBV20-1 and TRBJ2-1, with TRBD2 as a possible D gene (5 bases). CDR3 length: 13 amino acids. Germline-derived CDR1 and CDR2 are DFQATT and SNEGSKA (reference sequence). The V and J ends lost 3 bases and 3 bases respectively, with 9 bases between them. The CDR3 DNA sequence: TGCAGTGCTAGGGACTTCCTCTACAATGAGCAGTTCTTC. As protein: CSARDFLYNEQFF.

This clonotype was seen repeatedly, ten times or more. The chain links TRBV5-1 to TRBJ2-1; 11 bases line up with TRBD2. Germline V CDR1 and CDR2: SGHRS, YFSETQ. The CDR3 totals 17 residues. The V segment lost 4 bases and the J segment 0 bases; nucleotides outside the gene matches: 6. CDR3 DNA sequence: TGCGCCAGCAGCGCCGGACTAGCGGGTTTCTCCTACAATGAGCAGTTCTTC. Protein product: CASSAGLAGFSYNEQFF.

Comments on this clonotype: A single base separates this from a much larger clone, so it may be a read error. The chain links TRBV2 to TRBJ2-7; TRBD2 might be the D (5 bases). The CDR3 runs 11 residues. In germline, CDR1 is SNHLY, CDR2 FYNNEI. As DNA, the CDR3 is TGTGCCAGCAGACTCGGGAACGAGCAGCACTTC. Translation: CASRLGNEQHF.

This chain joins TRBV9 and TRBJ2-2; 10 nucleotides match TRBD2. Germline V gives CDR1 SGDLS, CDR2 YYNGEE. This CDR3 spans 15 amino acids. J lost 6 bases, V lost 3 bases, and 5 bases had no gene match. CDR3 nucleotide sequence: TGTGCCAGCAGCGAGACTAGCGGGCTAGCCGGGGAGCTGTTTTTT. It encodes CASSETSGLAGELFF.

This clonotype was picked up a small number of times. J is TRBJ1-1 and V is TRBV4-3, with D unresolved. V was cut by 0 bases and J by 4 bases, with 15 bases left in between. The CDR3 length is 16 residues. Germline V gene sequence: CDR1 LGHNA, CDR2 YSLEER. CDR3 nucleotide sequence: TGCGCCAGCAGCCAAGATGGATCCCCCTATGCCACTGAAGCTTTCTTT. Translating it yields CASSQDGSPYATEAFF.